This entry lists 20 T cell receptor beta chains sequenced from one sample in a study of blood T cell repertoires in COVID-19. Data came from immunoSEQ multiplex PCR; TCRdb stores just in-frame clones and leaves some out. Among 180,000 or so clones listed, 86% were seen once. Input material: peripheral blood. Source of these receptors: a man between 65 and 85 years old with acute or convalescent COVID-19.

The chain combines TRBV9 with TRBJ2-1; 10 positions match TRBD1. The CDR3 consists of 14 residues. CDR1 and CDR2 from the germline V gene are SGDLS and YYNGEE. The V gene end was trimmed by 0 bases and the J gene end by 10 bases; junction bases not matched to a gene: 4. This CDR3 reads CASSVVGQGDEQFF. As DNA, the CDR3 is TGTGCCAGCAGCGTAGTCGGACAGGGGGACGAGCAGTTCTTC. The full variable domain, completed using reference TRBV9 and TRBJ2-1, is DSGVTQTPKHLITATGQRVTLRCSPRSGDLSVYWYQQSLDQGLQFLIQYYNGEERAKGNILERFSAQQFPDLHSELNLSSLELGDSALYFCASSVVGQGDEQFFGPGTRLTVL.

This chain uses TRBV18 with TRBJ1-1; D remains unclear. V lost 5 bases and J lost 11, with 12 bases in between. Germline V gene sequence: CDR1 KGHSH, CDR2 LQKENI. This CDR3 has 11 residues. CDR3 protein: CASSREAWAFF. For the CDR3, the DNA is TGTGCCAGCTCAAGAGAGGCTTGGGCTTTCTTT.

The chain has TRBV27 and TRBJ2-3, with 9 bases matching TRBD1. CDR1 and CDR2 from the germline V gene are MNHEY and SMNVEV (reference sequence). This CDR3 has 14 residues. J was trimmed by 2 bases and V by 4 bases; bases with no gene match: 1. The CDR3 reads CASSYRGPTDTQYF. The CDR3 DNA reads TGTGCCAGCAGTTACAGGGGGCCCACAGATACGCAGTATTTT.

The chain couples TRBV11-2 to TRBJ1-4, with 12 bases matching TRBD1. The CDR3 is 18 residues long. J was trimmed by 2 bases and V by 1 base; bases with no gene match: 5. The germline V gene has CDR1 SGHAT and CDR2 FQNNGV. The CDR3 DNA is TGTGCCAGCAGCTTAGTTCCGGGACAGGGGGCCACTAATGAAAAACTGTTTTTT. Protein sequence: CASSLVPGQGATNEKLFF.

The chain employs TRBV4-2 and TRBJ1-2, with D unresolved. The CDR3 spans 14 residues. Trimming pared 1 base from V and 3 bases from J, leaving 9 bases between. Germline CDR1 LGHNA, CDR2 YNFKEQ. This chain's CDR3 is CASSQGREDYGYTF. CDR3 coding DNA: TGTGCCAGCAGCCAAGGACGGGAGGACTATGGCTACACCTTC.

This chain joins TRBV2 and TRBJ2-7, with D possibly being TRBD2 (6 bases). The V gene's germline CDR1 is SNHLY and CDR2 FYNNEI. This CDR3 is 13 amino acids long. The V end lost 3 bases, the J end lost 6 bases, and 12 bases lay between the germline ends. For the CDR3, the DNA is TGTGCCAGCAGTGATTATAGGGGAGGCGAGCAGTACTTC. Translating gives CASSDYRGGEQYF.

This clone was picked up a small number of times. The genes are TRBV6-5 and TRBJ2-2, with 12 nucleotides matching TRBD1. The trim removed 4 bases at V and 6 bases at J, leaving 6 bases unmatched. This CDR3 spans 16 amino acids. The germline V gene encodes CDR1 MNHEY and CDR2 SVGAGI. CDR3 loop: CASSSGTGGRAGELFF. CDR3 nucleotides: TGTGCCAGCAGTTCTGGGACAGGGGGCAGGGCCGGGGAGCTGTTTTTT.

This sequence joins TRBV7-6 and TRBJ1-5, with D perhaps TRBD1 (5 bases). The CDR3 is 15 amino acids. V lost 0 bases, J lost 5 bases, and 11 bases lay in between. From germline, CDR1 is SGHVS and CDR2 FNYEAQ. The CDR3 sequence is CASSLAAGTHQPQHF. The CDR3 region has the DNA TGTGCCAGCAGCTTAGCCGCAGGGACTCATCAGCCCCAGCATTTT.

The rearrangement uses TRBV25-1 and TRBJ1-5; the D gene is possibly TRBD1 (6 bases). Trimming removed 2 bases at V and 7 bases at J, with 18 bases between. The CDR3 runs to 16 residues. Germline lookup yields CDR1 MGHDK and CDR2 SYGVNS. The DNA of the CDR3 is TGTGCCAGCAGTGAAGGGGGCACAGGGCTGGGCCAGCCCCAGCATTTT. Translation: CASSEGGTGLGQPQHF.

The count of this clone is one. The J gene is TRBJ2-1, the V gene TRBV5-1; D perhaps matches TRBD1 (6 bases). V lost 4 bases and J lost 6, with 11 bases in between. Germline CDR1 SGHRS, CDR2 YFSETQ. The CDR3 extends over 13 amino acids. This chain's CDR3 is CASSPGQLNEQFF. CDR3 nucleotides: TGCGCCAGCAGCCCCGGACAGCTCAATGAGCAGTTCTTC.

This chain joins TRBV18 and TRBJ1-4; 8 nucleotides align to TRBD1. Germline CDR1 is KGHSH and CDR2 is LQKENI. This CDR3 has 14 residues. V trimming: 3 bases; J trimming: 8 bases; junction bases outside the gene matches: 5. The CDR3 bases are TGTGCCAGCTCACCGGACAGGGCCGGGGAAAAACTGTTTTTT. Translation gives CASSPDRAGEKLFF.

V usage is TRBV28 and J usage is TRBJ2-1, with 16 bases identical to TRBD2. V dropped 5 bases and J dropped 0; count of bases not matched to a gene: 4. Looked up from germline, CDR1 is MDHEN and CDR2 is SYDVKM. The CDR3 is 18 amino acids. The CDR3 protein is CASSGTSGRASSYNEQFF. The CDR3 coding sequence is TGTGCCAGCAGTGGGACTAGCGGGAGGGCGAGCTCCTACAATGAGCAGTTCTTC.

The V call is TRBV5-1, the J call TRBJ2-3; D is possibly TRBD1 (6 bases). V was trimmed by 2 bases and J by 4 bases, leaving 14 bases between them. CDR3 length equals 15 residues. Germline lookup yields CDR1 SGHRS and CDR2 YFSETQ. Written as DNA, the CDR3 is TGCGCCAGCAGCTTCCTACAGGGAAGCCCAGATACGCAGTATTTT. Residues: CASSFLQGSPDTQYF.

V is TRBV7-2 and J is TRBJ2-1; 16 bases agree with TRBD2. J lost 7 bases, V lost 5 bases, and 5 bases had no gene match. This CDR3 is 16 amino acids long. Germline CDR1 is SGHTA and CDR2 is FQGNSA. For the CDR3, the DNA is TGTGCCAGCAGCCAGGGACTAGCGGGAGGGTTGAATGAGCAGTTCTTC. Its translation is CASSQGLAGGLNEQFF.

The chain recombines TRBV5-1 with TRBJ2-7, with D possibly matching TRBD2 (6 bases). V lost 2 bases and J 3 bases, leaving 18 bases between the germline ends. The CDR3 spans 16 residues. The germline V gene has CDR1 SGHRS and CDR2 YFSETQ. This chain's CDR3 is CASSFRPTEGLYEQYF. CDR3 in DNA: TGCGCCAGCAGCTTCCGACCGACGGAGGGGCTCTACGAGCAGTACTTC.

The chain couples TRBV2 to TRBJ1-4; D possibly corresponds to TRBD1 (5 bases). V lost 8 bases and J lost 7, with 17 bases in between. CDR3 size: 14 residues. Germline V lookup: CDR1 SNHLY, CDR2 FYNNEI. The CDR3 sequence is CASFLQGSAEKLFF. CDR3 sequence (DNA): TGTGCCAGCTTCCTTCAGGGAAGCGCTGAAAAACTGTTTTTT.

In this sample, this clone turned up once. The chain is built from TRBV19 and TRBJ1-2; no clear D. Looked up from germline, CDR1 is LNHDA and CDR2 is SQIVND (reference sequence). This CDR3 has 15 residues. V was pared by 6 bases and J by 13 bases, with 27 bases between. Here the CDR3 reads CASRSSPQNFFSSTF. The CDR3 nucleotides read TGTGCCAGTAGGAGTAGCCCCCAGAACTTCTTCAGTTCCACCTTC.

The gene calls are TRBV29-1 and TRBJ2-7; the match to TRBD2 covers 11 bases. Germline V gene data show CDR1 as SQVTM and CDR2 as ANQGSEA. The junction had 7 bases not matched to a gene; V was cut back by 6 bases and J by 6 bases. There are 13 residues in the CDR3. CDR3: CSVSGTSGFEQYF. CDR3 DNA sequence: TGCAGCGTATCCGGGACTAGCGGATTCGAGCAGTACTTC.

The chain employs TRBV28 and TRBJ2-7, with TRBD1 matching 9 bases. The CDR3 sequence is 17 residues long. With V trimmed by 5 bases and J by 3 bases, 14 bases remained unmatched. Looked up from germline, CDR1 is MDHEN and CDR2 is SYDVKM. CDR3 DNA: TGTGCCAGCAGTCCCGCTTCTGACAGGGGGTATCGCTACGAGCAGTACTTC. Its translation is CASSPASDRGYRYEQYF.

The chain employs TRBV5-1 and TRBJ2-5; a weak D match, TRBD1 (6 bases). This CDR3 contains 14 residues. V was cut by 4 bases and J by 1 base, with 11 bases left in between. From germline, CDR1 is SGHRS and CDR2 YFSETQ. CDR3: CASSRGTGQETQYF. The DNA for the CDR3 is TGCGCCAGCAGCAGGGGGACCGGCCAAGAGACCCAGTACTTC.